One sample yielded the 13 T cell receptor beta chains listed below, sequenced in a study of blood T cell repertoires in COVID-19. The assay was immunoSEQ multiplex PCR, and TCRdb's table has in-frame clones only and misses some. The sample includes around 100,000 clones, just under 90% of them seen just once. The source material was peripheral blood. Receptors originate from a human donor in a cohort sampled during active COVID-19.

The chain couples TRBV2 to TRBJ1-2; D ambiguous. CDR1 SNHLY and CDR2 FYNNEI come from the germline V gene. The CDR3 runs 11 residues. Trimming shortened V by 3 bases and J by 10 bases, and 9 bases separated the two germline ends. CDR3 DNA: TGTGCCAGCAGTGATAGCGGCACCTACACCTTC. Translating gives CASSDSGTYTF. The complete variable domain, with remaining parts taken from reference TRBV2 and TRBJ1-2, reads EPEVTQTPSHQVTQMGQEVILRCVPISNHLYFYWYRQILGQKVEFLVSFYNNEISEKSEIFDDQFSVERPDGSNFTLKIRSTKLEDSAMYFCASSDSGTYTFGSGTRLTVV.

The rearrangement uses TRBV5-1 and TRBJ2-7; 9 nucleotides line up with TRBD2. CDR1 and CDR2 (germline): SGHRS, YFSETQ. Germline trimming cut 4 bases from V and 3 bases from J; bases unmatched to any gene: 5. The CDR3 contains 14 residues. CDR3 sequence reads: CASSIGTSIYEQYF. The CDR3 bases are TGCGCCAGCAGCATAGGGACTAGCATCTACGAGCAGTACTTC.

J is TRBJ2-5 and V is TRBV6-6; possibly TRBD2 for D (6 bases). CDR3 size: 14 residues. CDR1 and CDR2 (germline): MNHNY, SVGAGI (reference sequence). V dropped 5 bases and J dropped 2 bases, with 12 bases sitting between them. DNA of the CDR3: TGTGCCAGCAGTCGCCGGGAGATACAAGAGACCCAGTACTTC. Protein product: CASSRREIQETQYF.

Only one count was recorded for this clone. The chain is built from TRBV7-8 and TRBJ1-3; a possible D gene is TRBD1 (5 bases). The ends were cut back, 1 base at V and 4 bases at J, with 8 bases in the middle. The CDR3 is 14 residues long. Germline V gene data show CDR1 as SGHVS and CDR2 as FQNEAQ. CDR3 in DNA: TGTGCCAGCAGCTTAGGGGGCCCCGGAAACACCATATATTTT. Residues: CASSLGGPGNTIYF.

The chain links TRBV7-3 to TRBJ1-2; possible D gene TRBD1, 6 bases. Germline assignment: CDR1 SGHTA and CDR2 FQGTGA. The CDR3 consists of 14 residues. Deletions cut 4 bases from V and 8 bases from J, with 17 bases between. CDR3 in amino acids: CASSSRAGASGYTF. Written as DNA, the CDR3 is TGTGCCAGCAGCTCCCGAGCGGGGGCATCCGGCTACACCTTC.

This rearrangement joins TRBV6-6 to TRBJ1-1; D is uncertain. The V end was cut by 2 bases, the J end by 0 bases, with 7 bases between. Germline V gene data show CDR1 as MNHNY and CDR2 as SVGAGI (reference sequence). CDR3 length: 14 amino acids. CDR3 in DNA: TGTGCCAGCAGTTACGCGGAGGTGAACACTGAAGCTTTCTTT. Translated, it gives CASSYAEVNTEAFF.

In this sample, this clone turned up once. CDR3: CASRPRDRLSGNTIYF. The CDR3 DNA reads TGTGCCAGCAGACCCCGGGACAGGCTCTCTGGAAACACCATATATTTT. J is TRBJ1-3 and V is TRBV6-6; 8 bases are shared with TRBD1. The CDR3 spans 16 residues. V lost 6 bases and J lost 0; bases outside the gene matches: 7. In germline, CDR1 is MNHNY, CDR2 SVGAGI (reference sequence).

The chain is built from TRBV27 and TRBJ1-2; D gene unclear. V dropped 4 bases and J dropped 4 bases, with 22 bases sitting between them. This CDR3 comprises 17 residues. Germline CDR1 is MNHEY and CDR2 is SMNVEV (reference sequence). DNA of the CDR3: TGTGCCAGCAGTTCCTCCCTTCAGACACTGCTGGGCTATGGCTACACCTTC. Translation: CASSSSLQTLLGYGYTF.

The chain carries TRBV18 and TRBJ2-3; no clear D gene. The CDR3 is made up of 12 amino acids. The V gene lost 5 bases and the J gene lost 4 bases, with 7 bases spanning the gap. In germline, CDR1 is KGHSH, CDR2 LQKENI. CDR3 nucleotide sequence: TGTGCCAGCTCAGTTATCTCAGATACGCAGTATTTT. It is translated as CASSVISDTQYF. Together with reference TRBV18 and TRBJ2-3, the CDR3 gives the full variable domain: NAGVMQNPRHLVRRRGQEARLRCSPMKGHSHVYWYRQLPEEGLKFMVYLQKENIIDESGMPKERFSAEFPKEGPSILRIQQVVRGDSAAYFCASSVISDTQYFGPGTRLTVL.

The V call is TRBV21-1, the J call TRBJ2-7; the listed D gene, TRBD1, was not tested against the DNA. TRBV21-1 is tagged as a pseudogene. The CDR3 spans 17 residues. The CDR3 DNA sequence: TGTGCCAGCAGCTCTTACGGATTACAGGGGATTCCCTACGAGCAGTACTTC. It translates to CASSSYGLQGIPYEQYF.

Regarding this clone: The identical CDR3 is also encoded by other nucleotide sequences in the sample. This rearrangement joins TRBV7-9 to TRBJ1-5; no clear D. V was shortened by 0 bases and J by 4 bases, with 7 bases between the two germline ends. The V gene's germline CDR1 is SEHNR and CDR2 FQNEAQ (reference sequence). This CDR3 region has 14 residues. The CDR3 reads CASSLAGGNQPQHF. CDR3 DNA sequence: TGTGCCAGCAGCTTAGCTGGCGGGAATCAGCCCCAGCATTTT.

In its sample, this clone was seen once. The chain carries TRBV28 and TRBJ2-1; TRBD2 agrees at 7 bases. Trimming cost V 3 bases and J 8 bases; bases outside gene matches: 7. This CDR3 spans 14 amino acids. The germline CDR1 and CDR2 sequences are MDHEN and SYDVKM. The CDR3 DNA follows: TGTGCCAGCAGTTTCCCTAGCGGCGGCGATGAGCAGTTCTTC. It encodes CASSFPSGGDEQFF. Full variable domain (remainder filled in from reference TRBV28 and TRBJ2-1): DVKVTQSSRYLVKRTGEKVFLECVQDMDHENMFWYRQDPGLGLRLIYFSYDVKMKEKGDIPEGYSVSREKKERFSLILESASTNQTSMYLCASSFPSGGDEQFFGPGTRLTVL.

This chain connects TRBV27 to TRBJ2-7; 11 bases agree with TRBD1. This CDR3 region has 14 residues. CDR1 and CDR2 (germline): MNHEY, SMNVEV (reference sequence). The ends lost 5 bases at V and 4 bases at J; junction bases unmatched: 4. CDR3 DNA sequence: TGTGCCAGCAGTCCCGGGACAGGGGGTTACGAGCAGTACTTC. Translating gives CASSPGTGGYEQYF.